One TCR beta chain is described in this entry. This entry comes from a study of OX40 agonist ivuxolimab in advanced cancers. Study-wide background: Administration of intravenous ivuxolimab to patients occurred every 2 weeks at 0.01 to 10 mg/kg.

V lost 7 bases to trimming and J lost 3 bases; unmatched junction nucleotides: 10. The CDR3 has 16 residues. Looked up from germline, CDR1 is MNHEY and CDR2 is SMNVEV (reference sequence). This table comes from immunoSEQ multiplex PCR, and its TCRdb copy is limited to in-frame clones, with some not included. The table lists around 95,000 clones, less than 95% of them singletons. The rearrangement links TRBV27 to TRBJ2-1, with TRBD1 identical over 9 bases. The sequence was obtained from an adult with an advanced solid tumor such as melanoma, head and neck, liver or kidney cancer. The source was CD4+ or CD8+ T cells sorted from blood, collected in a trial of the OX40 agonist ivuxolimab. The CDR3 sequence is CASISVGTGRYNEQFF. The CDR3 nucleotides are TGTGCCAGCATATCGGTCGGGACAGGGCGCTACAATGAGCAGTTCTTC.